The clone carrying this T cell receptor beta chain was observed a single time. No antigen is known for it. This may be a read error: a much more frequent sequence differs by one nucleotide. This sample is part of a study of T cell repertoires in cytomegalovirus infection. The V gene's germline CDR1 is MNHNS and CDR2 SASEGT. Trimming shortened V by 5 bases and J by 2 bases, and 18 bases separated the two germline ends. CDR3 size: 16 residues. Regarding the study as a whole: Clonotypes of TCR beta that were HLA-C-restricted and CMV-specific dominated the ex vivo response. Cumulative public TCR beta family frequency identified CMV carriers with the relevant HLA.

TCRdb analysed the reads with MiXCR anew, one entry per CDR3 protein. The sample comprises some 680,000 distinct CDR3 sequences, 35% of which are singletons, and 2.5% to 3% rests with the top ten. The V call is TRBV6-1, the J call TRBJ2-5; D unclear. The TCR sequence derives from a human donor in good health (CMV status not recorded). Some clones in this sample may be carry-over from other donors' samples. Input material: PBMCs. This CDR3 is CASSPQHTWWQETQYF. As DNA, the CDR3 is TGTGCCAGCAGTCCACAGCACACCTGGTGGCAAGAGACCCAGTACTTC.